What follows are 26 T cell receptor beta chains derived from one specimen sequenced in a study of tumor and adjacent non-tumor tissue in lung cancer. The library came from three nested PCR rounds adapted from ARM-PCR protocols. TCRdb analysed the multiplex PCR reads with MiXCR anew, one entry per CDR3 protein. This table has around 140,000 distinct CDR3 sequences, 60% to 70% appearing once. RNA was extracted from bulk tissue without any cell sorting. Sequencing input: lung tumor tissue. All receptors derive from a man between 60 and 70 years old with small cell lung cancer.

This clonotype was detected once. One junction end does not reproduce the germline sequence, and a read error may be involved. The V and J genes are TRBV20-1 and TRBJ1-5; 7 bases agree with TRBD1. The CDR3 spans 15 residues. CDR1 and CDR2 from the germline V gene are DFQATT and SNEGSKA (reference sequence). For the CDR3, the DNA is TGCAGTGTTAGAGAGGGGGCAGGGTCAATAGGGCCCCAGCATTTT. Residues: CSVREGAGSIGPQHF.

As concerns this clonotype: A read error may produce the germline difference seen at one junction end. This chain joins TRBV28 and TRBJ2-3; tentatively, D is TRBD1 (7 bases). This CDR3 contains 16 residues. Germline lookup yields CDR1 MDHEN and CDR2 SYDVKM. The DNA of the CDR3 is TGTGCCAGCAGGGGGGGACAGACAACTAGCATAGATACGCAGTATTTT. It codes for CASRGGQTTSIDTQYF.

This clonotype was counted only a few times. This chain uses TRBV21-1 with TRBJ2-5; no DNA check was done on the table's D call, TRBD2. TRBV21-1 counts as a pseudogene. This CDR3 spans 17 amino acids. For the CDR3, the DNA is TGTGCCAGCAGCAAATATATACGGACTGAATATCAAGAGACCCAGTACTTC. It is translated as CASSKYIRTEYQETQYF.

This chain links TRBV4-1 with TRBJ1-1, with TRBD1 as a possible D gene (5 bases). V lost 7 bases and J 2 bases, leaving 17 bases between the germline ends. The CDR3 runs to 15 residues. The germline gives CDR1 MGHRA, CDR2 YSYEKL. CDR3 loop: CASTSARGINTEAFF. CDR3 nucleotides: TGCGCCAGCACCTCAGCTAGGGGCATAAACACTGAAGCTTTCTTT.

As to this clonotype: Germline and junction disagree at one end, which may indicate a read error. This chain connects TRBV6-1 to TRBJ2-1, with 8 bases that match TRBD2. Germline V gene data show CDR1 as MNHNS and CDR2 as SASEGT. The CDR3 sequence is 12 residues long. CDR3 residues: CTRDGLAHEQFF. CDR3 coding DNA: TGTACCAGGGACGGACTAGCCCATGAGCAGTTCTTC.

A word on this clonotype: The junction departs from germline at one end; a sequencing error may be responsible. The chain combines TRBV6-5 with TRBJ1-6; D is uncertain. Germline CDR1 and CDR2: MNHEY and SVGAGI. This CDR3 is 15 amino acids long. The CDR3 spells CANSSLLGVDSPLHF. The DNA for the CDR3 is TGTGCCAACAGTTCGCTCCTGGGTGTGGATTCACCCCTCCACTTT.

To note about this clonotype: Mismatch with germline at one junction end may stem from a read error. The chain has TRBV28 and TRBJ2-3, with D possibly matching TRBD1 (5 bases). CDR1 MDHEN and CDR2 SYDVKM come from the germline V gene. CDR3 length equals 14 residues. In nucleotides, the CDR3 is TGTGCCAGCAGTTTCGTCCAGGACACAGATATGCAGTATTTT. It codes for CASSFVQDTDMQYF. Combining the CDR3 with reference TRBV28 and TRBJ2-3 gives the whole variable domain DVKVTQSSRYLVKRTGEKVFLECVQDMDHENMFWYRQDPGLGLRLIYFSYDVKMKEKGDIPEGYSVSREKKERFSLILESASTNQTSMYLCASSFVQDTDMQYFGPGTRLTVL.

This clonotype occurred many times. DNA for the CDR3: TGCAGCGTTGGCCCCCCGAACAGGCCCTACGAGCAGTACTTC. This gives the protein CSVGPPNRPYEQYF. The genes are TRBV29-1 and TRBJ2-7; TRBD1 might be the D (5 bases). V lost 4 bases, J lost 2 bases, and 15 bases lay in between. This CDR3 region has 14 residues. Germline assignment: CDR1 SQVTM and CDR2 ANQGSEA.

This chain connects TRBV4-1 to TRBJ2-1; D is undetermined. Germline CDR1 reads MGHRA; CDR2 reads YSYEKL. The CDR3 is 14 amino acids. Trimming stripped 0 bases from V and 9 bases from J, with 12 bases between. CDR3 sequence: CASSQDRTDIEQFF. CDR3 in DNA: TGCGCCAGCAGCCAAGACCGGACCGACATTGAGCAGTTCTTC.

The chain links TRBV20-1 to TRBJ2-1; 12 bases are shared with TRBD2. The length of the CDR3 is 16 residues. Germline V gives CDR1 DFQATT, CDR2 SNEGSKA (reference sequence). The DNA for the CDR3 is TGCAGCACGACGGAACCTAGCGGGAGGGCGGGGAATGAGCAGTTCTTC. Amino acid sequence: CSTTEPSGRAGNEQFF.

For this clonotype: A much larger clone differs from this one at a single base, so this may be a read error. V usage is TRBV29-1 and J usage is TRBJ1-5; D gene unclear. Between the trimmed V and J ends, which lost 2 bases and 3 bases, there was a span of 8 bases. Germline-derived CDR1 and CDR2 are SQVTM and ANQGSEA. The CDR3 covers 13 residues. The CDR3 region has the DNA TGCAGCGTTGAACGGGGTCCCAATCAGCCCCAGCATTTT. Protein: CSVERGPNQPQHF.

This chain connects TRBV29-1 to TRBJ1-1; a weak D match, TRBD1 (6 bases). The CDR3 runs to 13 residues. Per germline, CDR1 SQVTM and CDR2 ANQGSEA. Trimming left V 5 bases short and J 4 bases short, with 14 bases between. The CDR3 sequence is CSVIRGASTEAFF. The CDR3 DNA reads TGCAGCGTTATTCGGGGGGCGAGCACTGAAGCTTTCTTT.

For the CDR3, the DNA is TGTGCCAGCAGCCGACTAGCGGGAGATTTGGATACGCAGTATTTT. Translating gives CASSRLAGDLDTQYF. The chain couples TRBV6-4 to TRBJ2-3; 12 nucleotides agree with TRBD2. Germline CDR1 reads MRHNA; CDR2 reads SNTAGT. The V gene end was trimmed by 6 bases and the J gene end by 6 bases; junction bases not matched to a gene: 7. The CDR3 is 15 amino acids.

This clonotype has a single count. The chain has TRBV5-1 and TRBJ2-1; 8 bases align to TRBD2. The germline gives CDR1 SGHRS, CDR2 YFSETQ. V shed 5 bases, J shed 5 bases, and the junction held 6 bases outside the gene matches. The CDR3 covers 14 residues. The CDR3 is CASRVSGANNEQFF. The CDR3 DNA is TGCGCCAGCAGAGTTAGCGGGGCCAACAATGAGCAGTTCTTC. The complete variable domain, with remaining parts taken from reference TRBV5-1 and TRBJ2-1, reads KAGVTQTPRYLIKTRGQQVTLSCSPISGHRSVSWYQQTPGQGLQFLFEYFSETQRNKGNFPGRFSGRQFSNSRSEMNVSTLELGDSALYLCASRVSGANNEQFFGPGTRLTVL.

Details on this clonotype: One end of the junction varies from germline; a read error may be responsible. The rearrangement uses TRBV6-1 and TRBJ2-2; D is perhaps TRBD2 (5 bases). Germline CDR1 reads MNHNS; CDR2 reads SASEGT. The CDR3 sequence is 16 residues long. Here the CDR3 reads CASSEDHGMLAGELFF. The CDR3 nucleotides read TGTGCCAGCAGTGAAGACCATGGCATGCTGGCCGGGGAGCTATTTTTT.

This clonotype appeared once. The germline gene is not matched at one end of the junction; a read error may be the cause. V and J are TRBV13 and TRBJ2-7; 10 bases agree with TRBD2. The germline V gene has CDR1 PRHDT and CDR2 FYEKMQ (reference sequence). The CDR3 sequence is 15 residues long. This CDR3 reads CVSSPELAGDREQYF. In DNA form, the CDR3 reads TGTGTCAGCAGCCCGGAGCTAGCGGGAGATCGGGAGCAGTACTTC.

This clonotype was found a few times. One base away lies a much larger clone, so this may be a sequencing read error. The chain combines TRBV20-1 with TRBJ2-1, with D perhaps matching TRBD2 (6 bases). The CDR3 runs 11 residues. Germline CDR1 reads DFQATT; CDR2 reads SNEGSKA (reference sequence). CDR3 amino acids: CSCGAYIEQFF. DNA for the CDR3: TGCAGTTGCGGGGCCTACATTGAGCAGTTCTTC.

Concerning this clonotype: A junction boundary mismatches the germline segment, possibly from a read error. The rearrangement uses TRBV28 and TRBJ2-7, with D possibly being TRBD1 or TRBD2 (5 bases each). This CDR3 spans 12 amino acids. CDR1 and CDR2 from the germline V gene are MDHEN and SYDVKM. The CDR3 protein is CASLGRTREQYF. CDR3 DNA sequence: TGCGCCAGCTTGGGACGAACCAGGGAGCAGTACTTC.

This clonotype has ten or more counts. The gene calls are TRBV20-1 and TRBJ2-3, with 10 bases matching TRBD2. CDR3 length equals 13 residues. In germline, CDR1 is DFQATT, CDR2 SNEGSKA (reference sequence). V gave up 3 bases and J gave up 4 bases; unmatched junction bases: 1. CDR3 loop: CSASLAGADTQYF. DNA for the CDR3: TGCAGTGCTAGCCTAGCGGGAGCAGATACGCAGTATTTT.

This clonotype came up a few times. The chain links TRBV5-6 to TRBJ1-3; no firm D call. CDR1 is SGHDT and CDR2 is YYEEEE in the germline V gene. The CDR3 is made up of 15 amino acids. Between the trimmed V and J ends, which lost 2 bases and 0 bases, there was a span of 9 bases. The CDR3 reads CASSFRGFSGNTIYF. The DNA of the CDR3 is TGTGCCAGCAGCTTCCGGGGATTCTCTGGAAACACCATATATTTT.

This clonotype has ten or more counts. The CDR3 protein is CSAPGSTGTSNGELFF. As DNA, the CDR3 is TGCAGTGCCCCAGGAAGCACCGGGACTAGCAACGGGGAGCTGTTTTTT. The chain links TRBV20-1 to TRBJ2-2; the match to TRBD2 covers 9 bases. Unmatched junction bases numbered 15, after V lost 6 bases and J lost 7 bases. From germline, CDR1 is DFQATT and CDR2 SNEGSKA (reference sequence). This CDR3 region has 16 residues.

As concerns this clonotype: A read error is possible here, since a much larger clone lies one base away. The CDR3 DNA follows: TGTACCAGCAGTTACCTCCGACAGGCATGGAATCAGCCCCAGCATTTT. It codes for CTSSYLRQAWNQPQHF. The chain has TRBV6-2 or TRBV6-3 and TRBJ1-5; perhaps TRBD1 as D (6 bases). From germline, CDR1 is MNHEY and CDR2 SVGEGT. CDR3 size: 16 residues.

Worth noting for this clonotype: Because it lacks the conserved phenylalanine or tryptophan at the end, this CDR3 is likely a read error. The chain joins TRBV12-3 or TRBV12-4 to TRBJ1-5; perhaps TRBD1 as D (5 bases). The ends were cut back, 4 bases at V and 8 bases at J, with 21 bases in the middle. The CDR3 totals 16 residues. CDR3 bases: TGTGCCAGCAGTTCGGAGGGACGGTCCGTGAATAAGCCCCAGCATTCT. This codes for CASSSEGRSVNKPQHS.

This chain links TRBV20-1 with TRBJ2-7; 8 bases are a match to TRBD1. Germline CDR1 and CDR2: DFQATT and SNEGSKA (reference sequence). V was clipped by 5 bases and J by 3 bases; unmatched bases: 3. This CDR3 region has 12 residues. CDR3 sequence reads: CSAGQGRYEQYF. The CDR3, as DNA: TGCAGTGCTGGACAGGGACGCTACGAGCAGTACTTC.

This clonotype was counted between two and nine times. The chain has TRBV28 and TRBJ1-5; D gene ambiguous. This CDR3 spans 15 amino acids. V was shortened by 3 bases and J by 5 bases, with 14 bases between the two germline ends. CDR1 and CDR2 from the germline V gene are MDHEN and SYDVKM. The DNA for the CDR3 is TGTGCCAGCAGTTTTTCTTCGGGAGAATATCAGCCCCAGCATTTT. It encodes CASSFSSGEYQPQHF.

Regarding this clonotype: The junction and the germline gene differ at one end; a read error may be behind it. The V and J genes are TRBV11-2 and TRBJ2-7; D unresolved. The germline CDR1 and CDR2 sequences are SGHAT and FQNNGV. The CDR3 runs 13 residues. Written as DNA, the CDR3 is TGTGCCAGTAGCCCCGTGTCAGCCTACGAGGAGTACTTC. This translates into CASSPVSAYEEYF. The entire variable domain, with the rest obtained from reference TRBV11-2 and TRBJ2-7, is as follows: EAGVAQSPRYKIIEKRQSVAFWCNPISGHATLYWYQQILGQGPKLLIQFQNNGVVDDSQLPKDRFSAERLKGVDSTLKIQPAKLEDSAVYLCASSPVSAYEEYFGPGTRLTVT.